The clone carrying this TCR beta chain was counted ten times or more. CDR1 is MNHEY, CDR2 SVGEGT, per germline. The germline V and J ends were trimmed by 6 bases and 7 bases, with 16 bases remaining between them. The CDR3 covers 14 residues. TCRdb re-analysed the 5' RACE reads in MiXCR, keeping a single row per CDR3 protein. The sample holds over 300,000 distinct CDR3 sequences, 3% to 4.5% seen once. This sample is part of a study of T cells after yellow fever vaccination. Material: PBMCs, obtained on the day of the yellow fever booster vaccination. The rearrangement links TRBV6-2 or TRBV6-3 to TRBJ2-1, with a possible D match to TRBD1 (5 bases). This TCR derives from a young man who received the YFV17D yellow fever vaccine. The CDR3 DNA is TGTGCCAGCAGCTCCATTGCCCAGGGAAATGAGCAGTTCTTC. It codes for CASSSIAQGNEQFF.